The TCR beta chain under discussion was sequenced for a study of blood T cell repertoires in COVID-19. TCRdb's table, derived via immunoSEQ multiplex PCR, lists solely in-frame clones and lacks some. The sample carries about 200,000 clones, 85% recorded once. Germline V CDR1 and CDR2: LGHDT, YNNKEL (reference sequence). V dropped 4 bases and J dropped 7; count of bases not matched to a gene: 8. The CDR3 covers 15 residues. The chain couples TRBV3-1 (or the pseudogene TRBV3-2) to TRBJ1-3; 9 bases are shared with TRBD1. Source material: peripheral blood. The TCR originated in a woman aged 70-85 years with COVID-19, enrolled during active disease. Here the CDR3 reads CASSPGTGTSNTIYF. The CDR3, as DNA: TGTGCCAGCAGCCCGGGGACAGGGACTTCCAACACCATATATTTT.